This entry is about one T cell receptor beta chain. The antigen is not known. Relative to the germline gene, one junction end is altered; a read error may explain this. Noted time point: pre-sensitization, week 0. Stated treatment: therapeutic diphenylcyclopropenone sensitization with weekly scalp DPC. Donors, patients with alopecia ranging from 18 to 70 years old and judged suitable for DPC, provided samples. The data are from a study of human T cells and chemical hapten exposure. Whole-study findings and limits: No shift was seen in TCRs above 1 in 1000 frequency with DPC sensitization. Expanded TCRs showed more large CDR3 clusters than pre-sensitization or healthy control sets.

Germline values: CDR1 LNHDA, CDR2 SQIVND (reference sequence). There are 15 residues in the CDR3. Unique molecular identifiers were attached to individual cDNA molecules during library preparation. TCRdb fed the RACE reads into MiXCR, producing one record per CDR3 protein. This table has approximately 79,000 distinct CDR3 sequences, around 8.8% appearing once. The clonotype was recovered from a man aged 35-49 years with alopecia areata. Some clones in this sample may be carry-over from other donors' samples. This specimen was whole blood, taken in connection with sensitization to the hapten diphenylcyclopropenone (DPC). The chain has TRBV19 and TRBJ1-2, with D hard to call. In DNA form, the CDR3 reads TGTGCCAGTAATATAAGCCCTACAGCTAACTATGGCTACACCTTC. Translating gives CASNISPTANYGYTF.